This entry describes one T cell receptor beta chain. What it recognizes is unknown. This specimen belongs to a study of cytomegalovirus exposure and HLA in healthy donors. Across the study: An analysis done earlier identified 120 million or so unique TCR beta sequences from 200 million or so T cells.

PCR was performed using 60 Vbeta and 13 Jbeta primers. Clones were sequenced by immunoSEQ multiplex PCR, and TCRdb holds only the in-frame ones, with some missing. Of roughly 150,000 clones listed, over 75% are singletons. Study outcomes and limitations: Researchers counted roughly 150 TCR beta chains as cytomegalovirus-associated. Presence/absence analysis assumed near-uniform sequencing depth across donors. It was shown in a later analysis that HLA-associated TCR beta chains were more clonally expanded than other, equally common chains.

Per the germline V gene, CDR1 is SEHNR and CDR2 is FQNEAQ (reference sequence). This CDR3 comprises 15 residues. Losses at the gene ends were 5 bases for V and 2 bases for J; bases not matched to a gene: 7. The source of this sequence is a man aged 30-40 years in good health and CMV-seropositive. Sequencing was performed on PBMCs. The V gene is TRBV7-9, the J gene TRBJ2-7; 9 bases align to TRBD2. CDR3 loop: CASSRVAGEAYEQYF. In DNA form, the CDR3 reads TGTGCCAGCAGCCGAGTAGCGGGAGAGGCCTACGAGCAGTACTTC. The full variable domain, with the rest looked up from reference TRBV7-9 and TRBJ2-7, is DTGVSQNPRHKITKRGQNVTFRCDPISEHNRLYWYRQTLGQGPEFLTYFQNEAQLEKSRLLSDRFSAERPKGSFSTLEIQRTEQGDSAMYLCASSRVAGEAYEQYFGPGTRLTVT.